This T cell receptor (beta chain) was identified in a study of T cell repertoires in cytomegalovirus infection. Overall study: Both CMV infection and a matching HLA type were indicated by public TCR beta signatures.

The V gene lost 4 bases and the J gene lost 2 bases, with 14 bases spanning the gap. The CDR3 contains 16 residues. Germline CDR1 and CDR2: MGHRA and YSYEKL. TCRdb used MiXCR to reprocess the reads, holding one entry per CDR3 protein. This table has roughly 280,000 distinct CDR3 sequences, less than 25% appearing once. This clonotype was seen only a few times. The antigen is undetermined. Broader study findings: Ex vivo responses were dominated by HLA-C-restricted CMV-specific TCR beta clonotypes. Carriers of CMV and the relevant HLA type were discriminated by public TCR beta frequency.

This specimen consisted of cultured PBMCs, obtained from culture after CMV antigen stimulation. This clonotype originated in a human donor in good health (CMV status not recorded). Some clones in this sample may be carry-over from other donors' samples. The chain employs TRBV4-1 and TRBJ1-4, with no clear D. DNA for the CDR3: TGCGCCAGCAGCCCTGAGGTGGGGTTGACTAATGAAAAACTGTTTTTT. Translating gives CASSPEVGLTNEKLFF.